The entry that follows covers one T cell receptor (beta chain) sequence. Its antigen specificity is not known. Base qualities are not provided; no much larger clone lies one nucleotide away. The record originates from a study of beta chain features in type 1 diabetes (dated by TCRdb to 2017 to 2018). The study in broad terms: Mean age, gender distribution, total cell number and subset yield did not differ between patients and healthy donors. Across all samples, roughly 110,000,000 sorted cells were examined, and cell number per subset correlated strongly with RNA yield. The study compared the TCRB repertoires of sorted circulating CD4+ T cell subsets in recently diagnosed type 1 diabetes patients with those in matched healthy donors. Naive and central memory subsets were obtained from all 30 or so donors, but regulatory and stem cell-like memory subsets were isolated from only 8 patients and roughly 8 healthy donors.

Trimming takes 2 bases from V and 13 bases from J, and the germline ends sit 28 bases apart. Looking up the germline V gene yields CDR1 KGHSH and CDR2 LQKENI. Inclusive of the bounding cysteine and phenylalanine, the CDR3 is 17 residues long. Kept here is only the CDR3 DNA, which spans 51 bases and is read in frame from base 1. From each donor, a single peripheral blood sample of about 100 mL on average was drawn into heparinised tubes. Using a panel that included CD45RO, CCR7, CD25, CD127, CD95 and CD27, naive, central memory, regulatory and stem cell-like memory CD4+ T cells were sorted on a BD FACSAria II. Every sorted population had a purity above 95%. PBMCs were separated immediately by Lymphoprep density gradient centrifugation and were stained directly, without being cultured. Samples were stained and sorted in pairs, with one healthy donor and one patient per experiment, so that batch effects were minimized.

Findings and caveats that apply to the study as a whole: Only small numbers of individuals were included in the HLA sub-analyses, which left unresolved whether HLA type had any influence on TCRB rearrangement. Because cDNA rather than genomic DNA was sequenced, highly expressing activated cells could have been over-represented, although no difference in activation and CD3 levels was found between groups. PCR may preferentially amplify shorter templates, but because patient and control samples were amplified and corrected together, any resulting skew would affect both groups equally. A moderate but significant shortening of TCRB CDR3 length was observed in type 1 diabetes patients in all four CD4+ subsets. Naive, central memory and regulatory TCRB repertoires appeared more similar among patients than among healthy donors. Fewer insertions and more nucleotide deletions at VDJ recombination sites were observed in patients with type 1 diabetes, implying thymic rearrangement abnormalities.

The entire amount of isolated RNA was reverse transcribed using the High Capacity cDNA Reverse Transcription Kit, so the sequenced TCRB transcripts were expressed ones. Naive, central memory and regulatory T cell samples underwent deep immunoSEQ sequencing, averaging about 3.57 million total reads per sample. Sorted cells were lysed in RLT buffer, and RNA was extracted using DNase-treated RNeasy Micro or Mini kits according to cell number. Each cell subset was processed on its own to prevent cross-contamination, while patient and healthy donor samples were processed together. Using the immunoSEQ multiplex PCR, TCRB sequences were amplified from cDNA into 87-bp fragments spanning the CDR3 region. Sequencing of the amplicons was performed on the Illumina HiSeq platform. On the authors' methods: PCR bias was corrected computationally using synthetic template baselines, and reads within Hamming distance 2 were collapsed, with unmergeable singletons discarded. Reads were aligned against IMGT to assign V, D and J genes, CDR3 length and insertions or deletions at six rearrangement sites. Clonotype counts were normalized to sorted cell number within each subset before computing true diversity and Gini coefficients with the tcR R package. The overlap coefficient, calculated on TCRB nucleotide sequences, was used to quantify repertoire sharing. Out-of-frame TCRB sequences from naive cells were analyzed as a proxy for the pre-selection repertoire. As stored in TCRdb, this immuneACCESS dataset retains in-frame rearrangements with V and J assigned. A fraction of the clones does not appear; measured against another copy, unresolved V genes explain less than half of the discrepancy, and the remainder lacks a known reason. The D gene and trimming were derived from the DNA, and the V and J assignments and clone size from that table. The sample contains about 230,000 clones, over 9.5% of them found a single time. Of the sample, about 0.03% is held by the ten largest clones.

Sequenced input: naive CD4+ T cells from blood. The cell subset or site label corresponds to: true naive CD4+ T cells. The receptor's source is a woman aged 18-35 years in good health. The rearranged chain carries TRBV18 and TRBJ2-3; matching of 5 bases hints at TRBD2 as the D gene. The CDR3 has the sequence CASSPWTVTPSYPQEYF. The nucleotides read TGTGCCAGCTCACCATGGACTGTTACCCCGTCTTACCCTCAAGAGTATTTT.